This T cell receptor (beta chain) is from a study of post-analysis software for immune sequencing data. Broader study findings: Five or six TRBV segments were significantly more frequent in patients than in controls. TRBV5-6, TRBV5-1 and TRBV20-1 were among these segments. Compared with controls, patients showed significantly lower normalized Chao1 diversity.

Notes on this clonotype: What it binds is not known.

Unique-molecular-identifier-tagged TCR beta cDNA libraries were used. TCRdb itself ran the PCR reads through MiXCR, one entry per CDR3 protein. The sample yields 750,000 to 900,000 distinct CDR3 sequences, roughly 46% seen once. V was shortened by 2 bases and J by 5 bases, with 12 bases between the two germline ends. The germline V gene encodes CDR1 DFQATT and CDR2 SNEGSKA (reference sequence). This CDR3 region has 14 residues. This receptor was obtained from a girl between 10 and 17 years old with multiple sclerosis. Sequencing was performed on blood. The V and J genes are TRBV20-1 and TRBJ1-4; D remains unclear. The DNA for the CDR3 is TGCAGTGCTAGACCCAGTGGGAGGAATGAAAAACTGTTTTTT. It translates to CSARPSGRNEKLFF.